This is a list of T cell receptor beta chains from one sample in a study of cytomegalovirus exposure and HLA in healthy donors. Some clones are missing from TCRdb's copy, which holds only in-frame ones; the method was immunoSEQ multiplex PCR. The sample yields about 170,000 clones, roughly 80% seen once. The sequenced material came from PBMCs. Every receptor here comes from a male donor in good health and CMV-seronegative. Both conserved end residues are part of each CDR3. The order of the fields is V gene, J gene, clone size, D gene, CDR3 protein, CDR3 DNA. A D gene is named only where the DNA matches it firmly. Where a row states a size, it is once, few, many or the class of an expanded clone; other rows omit it.

TRBV27	TRBJ1-6	-	-	CASSLIAVKGINSPLHF	TGTGCCAGCAGTCTTATCGCGGTGAAGGGGATTAATTCACCCCTCCACTTT
TRBV7-2	TRBJ2-5	-	-	CAGSPGQQETQYF	TGTGCCGGCAGCCCCGGACAGCAAGAGACCCAGTACTTC
TRBV9	TRBJ2-7	-	-	CASSFRTGTNYEQYF	TGTGCCAGCAGCTTCAGGACAGGGACTAACTACGAGCAGTACTTC
TRBV7-6	TRBJ1-3	-	-	CASSLAERNTIYF	TGTGCCAGCAGCTTAGCGGAGAGAAACACCATATATTTT
TRBV11-2	TRBJ1-3	-	TRBD1	CASSFHTGGSGNTIYF	TGTGCCAGCAGCTTTCATACAGGGGGCTCTGGAAACACCATATATTTT
TRBV9	TRBJ1-3	few	TRBD1	CASSVDRGAGNTIYF	TGTGCCAGCAGCGTAGACAGGGGCGCTGGAAACACCATATATTTT
TRBV5-6	TRBJ2-7	-	TRBD1	CASRAAGGAILYEQYF	TGTGCCAGCAGAGCGGCAGGGGGCGCGATTCTCTACGAGCAGTACTTC
TRBV7-9	TRBJ2-7	once	TRBD2	CASSTSGGNSYEQYF	TGTGCCAGCAGCACTAGCGGGGGGAACTCCTACGAGCAGTACTTC
TRBV5-1	TRBJ2-7	-	TRBD1	CASSPGTGQTYEQYF	TGCGCCAGCAGCCCCGGGACAGGGCAAACCTACGAGCAGTACTTC
TRBV7-2	TRBJ2-3	few	TRBD2	CASSLPSGGPDTQYF	TGTGCCAGCAGCCTACCTAGCGGGGGGCCAGATACGCAGTATTTT
TRBV7-9	TRBJ1-6	once	TRBD1	CSSSLQGTVDSPLHF	TGTTCCAGCAGCTTACAGGGGACGGTGGATTCACCCCTCCACTTT
TRBV19	TRBJ2-2	-	TRBD2	CASSKNRGVGELFF	TGTGCCAGTAGTAAAAACCGGGGGGTCGGGGAGCTGTTTTTT
TRBV25-1	TRBJ2-7	few	-	CASSHTTGSYEQYF	TGTGCCAGCAGTCACACTACAGGGTCCTACGAGCAGTACTTC
TRBV2	TRBJ1-2	few	TRBD1	CASSSTGGYGYTF	TGTGCCAGCAGTTCGACAGGGGGCTACGGCTACACCTTC
TRBV6-5	TRBJ2-7	-	-	CASSYQQGIPYEQYF	TGTGCCAGCAGTTACCAACAGGGCATTCCCTACGAGCAGTACTTC
TRBV11-2	TRBJ1-6	-	-	CASSLALYNSPLHF	TGTGCCAGCAGCTTAGCACTCTATAATTCACCCCTCCACTTT
TRBV18	TRBJ1-4	-	TRBD1	CASSPHEPGQGEKLFF	TGTGCCAGCTCACCACACGAACCGGGACAGGGAGAAAAACTGTTTTTT
TRBV10-2	TRBJ1-5	-	TRBD1	CASSPTDRGGNQPQHF	TGCGCCAGCAGTCCGACGGACAGGGGAGGCAATCAGCCCCAGCATTTT
TRBV30	TRBJ1-3	once	-	CAWTLGRVSGNTIYF	TGTGCCTGGACCCTGGGGCGAGTTTCTGGAAACACCATATATTTT
TRBV13	TRBJ2-7	-	-	CASSPLRSSGSYSYEQYF	TGTGCCAGCAGCCCCCTGAGATCATCGGGGAGTTACTCCTACGAGCAGTACTTC
TRBV11-2	TRBJ1-6	-	TRBD1	CASSSSRDRSSYNSPLHF	TGTGCCAGCAGCTCCTCCCGGGACAGGAGCTCCTATAATTCACCCCTCCACTTT
TRBV19	TRBJ2-7	-	-	CASSIGGTYEQYF	TGTGCCAGTAGTATTGGGGGCACCTACGAGCAGTACTTC
TRBV6-1	TRBJ1-5	-	TRBD1	CASSTGTAYNQPQHF	TGTGCCAGCAGTACCGGGACAGCCTACAATCAGCCCCAGCATTTT
TRBV27	TRBJ2-3	-	TRBD1	CASSHGQGRADTQYF	TGTGCCAGCAGTCACGGACAGGGGAGAGCAGATACGCAGTATTTT
TRBV27	TRBJ1-1	-	TRBD1	CASSLNPRDRLELIF	TGTGCCAGCAGTTTAAACCCCCGGGACAGACTTGAACTTATCTTT
TRBV5-1	TRBJ1-5	-	-	CASRDGGSSNQPQHF	TGCGCCAGCAGGGATGGGGGGTCAAGCAATCAGCCCCAGCATTTT
TRBV6-6	TRBJ1-1	-	-	CASSYSRGSNTEAFF	TGTGCCAGCAGTTACTCTCGGGGTTCGAACACTGAAGCTTTCTTT
TRBV9	TRBJ2-1	once	-	CASSVVPSLSSYNEQFF	TGTGCCAGCAGCGTAGTCCCTAGTCTGAGCTCCTACAATGAGCAGTTCTTC
TRBV19	TRBJ2-2	-	TRBD1	CASSPWTGGAGELFF	TGTGCCAGTAGCCCGTGGACAGGGGGGGCCGGGGAGCTGTTTTTT
TRBV28	TRBJ1-5	-	-	CASRPTGSSNQPQHF	TGTGCCAGCAGGCCCACAGGGAGTAGCAATCAGCCCCAGCATTTT
TRBV28	TRBJ1-1	-	TRBD1	CASTDRGQKNTEAFF	TGTGCCAGCACCGACAGGGGGCAAAAGAACACTGAAGCTTTCTTT
TRBV6-1	TRBJ1-1	-	-	CASSSPPEDTEAFF	TGTGCCAGCAGTTCCCCCCCGGAGGACACTGAAGCTTTCTTT
TRBV14	TRBJ1-1	-	-	CASSRDVAGSILTEAFF	TGTGCCAGCAGCCGGGATGTGGCAGGGTCCATCCTAACTGAAGCTTTCTTT
TRBV5-1	TRBJ2-1	-	TRBD2	CASSPWEGSTYNEQFF	TGCGCCAGCAGTCCCTGGGAGGGTTCTACTTACAATGAGCAGTTCTTC
TRBV7-9	TRBJ2-1	-	TRBD2	CASSSSPTSGGDSEQFF	TGTGCCAGCAGCTCTTCCCCTACTAGCGGGGGGGATAGTGAGCAGTTCTTC
TRBV9	TRBJ2-2	-	-	CASSVASNRINTGELFF	TGTGCCAGCAGCGTAGCATCAAACAGGATTAACACCGGGGAGCTGTTTTTT
TRBV19	TRBJ2-2	-	TRBD2	CASSWVSGGTGELFF	TGTGCCAGTAGTTGGGTTAGCGGGGGCACCGGGGAGCTGTTTTTT
TRBV10-3	TRBJ2-2	-	TRBD1	CAIKGQTNTGELFF	TGTGCCATCAAGGGACAGACGAACACCGGGGAGCTGTTTTTT
TRBV19	TRBJ2-3	-	TRBD2	CASRRLATTDTQYF	TGTGCCAGTAGAAGACTAGCTACCACAGATACGCAGTATTTT
TRBV5-4	TRBJ2-3	-	-	CASRTGRDTQYF	TGTGCCAGCAGGACTGGGAGGGATACGCAGTATTTT
TRBV7-2	TRBJ1-6	-	-	CASSLNIGAESPLHF	TGTGCCAGCAGCCTAAACATAGGGGCGGAATCACCCCTCCACTTT
TRBV5-6	TRBJ2-2	-	-	CASSSSRGNTGELFF	TGTGCCAGCAGCTCAAGCAGGGGGAACACCGGGGAGCTGTTTTTT
TRBV19	TRBJ1-1	-	TRBD1	CASTPGDRENTEAFF	TGTGCCAGTACCCCTGGGGACAGGGAGAACACTGAAGCTTTCTTT
TRBV27	TRBJ1-5	-	-	CASSLMGQSNQPQHF	TGTGCCAGCAGTTTAATGGGCCAGTCCAATCAGCCCCAGCATTTT
TRBV6-1	TRBJ1-1	few	TRBD1	CASVPGTGGETEAFF	TGTGCCAGCGTCCCCGGGACAGGGGGAGAAACTGAAGCTTTCTTT
TRBV30	TRBJ2-5	-	-	CAGRGGNQALFRTQYF	TGTGCCGGGCGAGGGGGTAATCAGGCTCTCTTTCGGACCCAGTACTTC
TRBV6-5	TRBJ1-1	-	-	CASSYGRDTEAFF	TGTGCCAGCAGTTACGGGAGGGACACTGAAGCTTTCTTT
TRBV2	TRBJ2-5	-	-	CASSLEQGYQETQYF	TGTGCCAGCAGTCTCGAACAGGGTTACCAAGAGACCCAGTACTTC